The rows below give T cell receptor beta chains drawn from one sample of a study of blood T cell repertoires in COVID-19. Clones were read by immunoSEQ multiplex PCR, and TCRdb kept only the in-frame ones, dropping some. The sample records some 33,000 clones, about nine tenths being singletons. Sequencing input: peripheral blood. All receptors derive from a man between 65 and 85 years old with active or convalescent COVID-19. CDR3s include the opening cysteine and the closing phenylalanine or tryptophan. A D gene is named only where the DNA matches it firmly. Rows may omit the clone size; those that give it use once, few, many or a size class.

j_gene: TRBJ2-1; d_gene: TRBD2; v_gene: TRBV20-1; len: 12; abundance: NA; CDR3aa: CSASGLGRFQFF; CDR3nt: TGCAGTGCTAGTGGACTAGGCAGATTTCAGTTCTTC
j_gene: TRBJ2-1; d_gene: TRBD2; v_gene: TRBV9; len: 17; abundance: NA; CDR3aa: CASTPGVAGYSYNEQFF; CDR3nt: TGTGCCAGCACCCCCGGGGTAGCGGGGTACTCCTACAATGAGCAGTTCTTC
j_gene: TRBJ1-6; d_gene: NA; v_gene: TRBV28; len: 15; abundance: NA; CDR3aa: CASSLTVSYNSPLHF; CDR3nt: TGTGCCAGCAGTTTAACGGTCTCCTATAATTCACCCCTCCACTTT
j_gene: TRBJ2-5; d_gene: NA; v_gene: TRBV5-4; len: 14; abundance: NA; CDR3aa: CASSLGQFQETQYF; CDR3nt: TGTGCCAGCAGCCTCGGACAGTTCCAAGAGACCCAGTACTTC
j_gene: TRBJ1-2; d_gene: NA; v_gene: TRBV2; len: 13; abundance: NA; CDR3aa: CASSERQEGGYTF; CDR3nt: TGTGCCAGCAGTGAAAGACAGGAAGGCGGCTACACCTTC
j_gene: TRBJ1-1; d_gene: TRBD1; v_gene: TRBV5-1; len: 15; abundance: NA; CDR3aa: CASSQGVGPGTEAFF; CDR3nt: TGCGCCAGCAGCCAGGGGGTGGGGCCCGGCACTGAAGCTTTCTTT
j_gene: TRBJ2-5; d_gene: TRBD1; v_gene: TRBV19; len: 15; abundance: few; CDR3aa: CASSTSRRRGQTQYF; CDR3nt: TGTGCCAGTAGTACCTCTCGGCGCAGGGGGCAGACCCAGTACTTC
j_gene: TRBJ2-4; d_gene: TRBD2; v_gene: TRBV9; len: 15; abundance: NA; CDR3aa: CASSEGLARSDIQYF; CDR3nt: TGTGCCAGCAGCGAGGGACTAGCGAGGTCCGACATTCAGTACTTC
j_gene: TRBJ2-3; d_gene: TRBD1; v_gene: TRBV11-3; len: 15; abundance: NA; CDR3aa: CASSLGQVLTDTQYF; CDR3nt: TGTGCCAGCAGCCTGGGACAGGTGCTCACAGATACGCAGTATTTT
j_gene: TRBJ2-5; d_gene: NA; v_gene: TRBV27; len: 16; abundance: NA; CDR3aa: CASSPRVSQSEETQYF; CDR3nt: TGTGCCAGCAGTCCGCGTGTGTCACAGTCGGAAGAGACCCAGTACTTC
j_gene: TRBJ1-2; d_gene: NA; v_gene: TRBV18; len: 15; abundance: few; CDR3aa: CASSQTGEFNYGYTF; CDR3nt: TGTGCCAGCTCACAAACCGGGGAATTTAACTATGGCTACACCTTC
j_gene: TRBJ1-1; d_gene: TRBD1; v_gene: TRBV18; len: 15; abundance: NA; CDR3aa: CASSRWTGENTEAFF; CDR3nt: TGTGCCAGCTCACGGTGGACAGGGGAGAACACTGAAGCTTTCTTT
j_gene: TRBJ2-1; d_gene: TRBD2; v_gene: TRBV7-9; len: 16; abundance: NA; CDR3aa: CASSLGLAASYNEQFF; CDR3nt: TGTGCCAGCAGCTTAGGACTAGCGGCTTCCTACAATGAGCAGTTCTTC
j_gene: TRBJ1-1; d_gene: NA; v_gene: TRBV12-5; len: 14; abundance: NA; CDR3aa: CASGPETSGTEAFF; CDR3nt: TGTGCTAGTGGTCCCGAGACAAGTGGGACTGAAGCTTTCTTT
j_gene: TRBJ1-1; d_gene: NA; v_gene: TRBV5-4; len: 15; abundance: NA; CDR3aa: CASTSGGQRGTEAFF; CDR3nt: TGTGCCAGCACAAGTGGGGGCCAAAGGGGGACTGAAGCTTTCTTT
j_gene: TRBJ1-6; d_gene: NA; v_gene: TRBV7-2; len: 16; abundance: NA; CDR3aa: CASSPTGRRVNSPLHF; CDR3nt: TGTGCCAGCAGCCCAACAGGGCGCCGGGTCAATTCACCCCTCCACTTT
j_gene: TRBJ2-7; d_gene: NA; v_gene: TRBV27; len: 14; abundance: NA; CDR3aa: CASSRPGHTYEQYF; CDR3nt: TGTGCCAGCAGCCGTCCGGGACACACCTACGAGCAGTACTTC
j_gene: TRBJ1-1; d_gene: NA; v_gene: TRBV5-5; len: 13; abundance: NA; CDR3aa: CASSLYGGTEAFF; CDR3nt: TGTGCCAGCAGCTTGTACGGGGGCACTGAAGCTTTCTTT
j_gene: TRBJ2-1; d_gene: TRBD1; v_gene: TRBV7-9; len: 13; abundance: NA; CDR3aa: CASTRDSYNEQFF; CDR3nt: TGTGCCAGCACCCGGGACAGTTACAATGAGCAGTTCTTC
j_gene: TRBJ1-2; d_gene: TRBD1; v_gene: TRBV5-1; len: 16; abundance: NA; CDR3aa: CASSLASGGQNYGYTF; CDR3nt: TGCGCCAGCAGCTTGGCTTCAGGGGGTCAAAACTATGGCTACACCTTC
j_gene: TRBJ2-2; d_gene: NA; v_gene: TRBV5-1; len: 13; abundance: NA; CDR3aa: CASSATNTGELFF; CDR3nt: TGCGCCAGCAGCGCTACGAACACCGGGGAGCTGTTTTTT
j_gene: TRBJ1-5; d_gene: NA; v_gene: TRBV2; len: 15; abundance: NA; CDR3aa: CASSRRGDSNQPQHF; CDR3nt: TGTGCCAGCAGTCGTAGGGGTGATAGCAATCAGCCCCAGCATTTT
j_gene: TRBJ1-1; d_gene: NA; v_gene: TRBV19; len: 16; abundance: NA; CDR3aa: CASRMVGGPGNTEAFF; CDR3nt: TGTGCCAGTAGAATGGTAGGAGGCCCTGGGAACACTGAAGCTTTCTTT
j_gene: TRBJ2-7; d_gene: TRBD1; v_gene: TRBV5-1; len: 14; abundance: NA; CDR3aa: CASSSDRSTYEQYF; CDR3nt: TGCGCCAGCAGCTCGGACAGGTCGACCTACGAGCAGTACTTC
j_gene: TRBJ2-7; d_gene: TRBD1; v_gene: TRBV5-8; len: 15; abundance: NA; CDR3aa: CASSPWTGGTYEQYF; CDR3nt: TGTGCCAGCAGCCCCTGGACAGGGGGGACCTACGAGCAGTACTTC
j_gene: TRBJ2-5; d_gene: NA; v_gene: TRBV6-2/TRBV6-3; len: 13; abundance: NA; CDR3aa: CASSLDILGTQYF; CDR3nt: TGTGCCAGCAGTCTGGACATTCTCGGGACCCAGTACTTC
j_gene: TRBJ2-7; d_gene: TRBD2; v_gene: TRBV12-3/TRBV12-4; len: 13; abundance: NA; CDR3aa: CASTSSGTYEQYF; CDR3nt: TGTGCCAGCACTTCTAGCGGGACCTACGAGCAGTACTTC
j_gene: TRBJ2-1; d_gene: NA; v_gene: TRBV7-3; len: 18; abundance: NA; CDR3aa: CASSLLPGLPEGSNEQFF; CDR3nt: TGTGCCAGCAGCTTACTTCCGGGACTCCCTGAGGGGTCCAATGAGCAGTTCTTC
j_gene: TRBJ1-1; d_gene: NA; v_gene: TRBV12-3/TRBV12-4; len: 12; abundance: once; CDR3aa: CASSFDRILAFF; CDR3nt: TGTGCCAGCAGTTTCGACAGGATTTTGGCTTTCTTT
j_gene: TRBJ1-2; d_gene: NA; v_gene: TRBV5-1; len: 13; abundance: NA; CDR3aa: CASSFLGERGYTF; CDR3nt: TGCGCCAGCAGCTTTCTAGGGGAACGGGGCTACACCTTC
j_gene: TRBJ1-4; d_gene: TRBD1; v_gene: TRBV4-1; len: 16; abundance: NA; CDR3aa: CASSQGTGGGSEKLFF; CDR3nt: TGCGCCAGCAGCCAAGGGACAGGGGGTGGGAGTGAAAAACTGTTTTTT
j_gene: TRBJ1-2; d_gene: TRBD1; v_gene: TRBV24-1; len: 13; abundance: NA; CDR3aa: CATSGGTGYGYTF; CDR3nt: TGTGCCACCAGTGGGGGGACAGGCTATGGCTACACCTTC
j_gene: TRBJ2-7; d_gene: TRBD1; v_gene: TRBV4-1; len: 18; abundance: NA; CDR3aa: CASSQFTYPGQAAYEQYF; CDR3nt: TGCGCCAGCAGCCAATTCACTTACCCGGGACAGGCTGCCTACGAGCAGTACTTC
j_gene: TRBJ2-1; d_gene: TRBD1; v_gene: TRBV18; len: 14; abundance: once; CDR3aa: CASSRDRGTDEQFF; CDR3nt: TGTGCCAGCTCACGGGACAGGGGAACGGATGAGCAGTTCTTC
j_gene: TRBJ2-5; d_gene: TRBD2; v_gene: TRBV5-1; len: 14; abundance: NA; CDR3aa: CASSRASGKETQYF; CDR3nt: TGCGCCAGCAGTAGGGCTAGCGGGAAAGAGACCCAGTACTTC
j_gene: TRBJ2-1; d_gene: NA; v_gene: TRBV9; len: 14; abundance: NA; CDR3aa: CASSVGQAYNEQFF; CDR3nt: TGTGCCAGCAGCGTAGGGCAGGCCTACAATGAGCAGTTCTTC
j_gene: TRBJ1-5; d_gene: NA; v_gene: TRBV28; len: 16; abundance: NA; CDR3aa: CASSSNAVASNQPQHF; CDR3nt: TGTGCCAGCAGTTCCAACGCCGTTGCGAGCAATCAGCCCCAGCATTTT
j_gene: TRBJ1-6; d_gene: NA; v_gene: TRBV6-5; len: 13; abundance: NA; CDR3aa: CASSPGLNSPLHF; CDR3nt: TGTGCCAGCAGTCCGGGACTTAATTCACCCCTCCACTTT
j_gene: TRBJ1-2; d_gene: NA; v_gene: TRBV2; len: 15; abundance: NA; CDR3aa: CASSEQRHATGGYTF; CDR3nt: TGTGCCAGCAGTGAACAGCGACACGCCACAGGTGGCTACACCTTC
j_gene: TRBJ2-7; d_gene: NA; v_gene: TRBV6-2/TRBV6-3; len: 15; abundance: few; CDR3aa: CASSYKGLGSYEQYF; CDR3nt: TGTGCCAGCAGTTACAAGGGGCTGGGTTCCTACGAGCAGTACTTC